This is a list of T cell receptor beta chains from one sample in a study of blood T cell repertoires in COVID-19. Sequencing was performed with immunoSEQ multiplex PCR; in TCRdb, only in-frame clones are kept and a portion is missing. The sample has around 170,000 clones, roughly 85% seen once. The sequencing sample was made of PBMCs or T cells enriched from blood (not recorded which). Receptors originate from a woman under 30 who had recovered from COVID-19. CDR3s include the opening cysteine and the closing phenylalanine or tryptophan. The D gene is left open where the match is weak. Clone size appears in some rows only: once, few, many, or a class for an expanded clone.

D gene	clone size	V gene	J gene	CDR3 protein	CDR3 DNA
-	-	TRBV25-1	TRBJ1-4	CASSLPSSEKLFF	TGTGCCAGCAGTCTTCCAAGTAGTGAAAAACTGTTTTTT
TRBD1	many	TRBV5-8	TRBJ2-1	CASRRTGEVAYNEQFF	TGTGCCAGCAGGCGGACAGGGGAGGTGGCCTACAATGAGCAGTTCTTC
-	-	TRBV11-2	TRBJ1-1	CASSRSTGRTEAFF	TGTGCCAGCAGCCGAAGCACAGGGAGAACTGAAGCTTTCTTT
-	-	TRBV19	TRBJ2-3	CASSRTSLDTQYF	TGTGCCAGTAGTCGAACTAGTCTAGATACGCAGTATTTT
TRBD1	medium-sized	TRBV5-5	TRBJ1-2	CASSLDWTGPGYTF	TGTGCCAGCAGCTTGGATTGGACAGGGCCTGGCTACACCTTC
-	-	TRBV27	TRBJ1-2	CASSSSPGSHYGYTF	TGTGCCAGCAGTTCTTCCCCCGGGAGCCACTATGGCTACACCTTC
-	once	TRBV19	TRBJ2-7	CASSTSGYEQYF	TGTGCCAGTAGTACGAGCGGATACGAGCAGTACTTC
-	-	TRBV5-6	TRBJ2-1	CASSLPRTYNEQFF	TGTGCCAGCAGCTTGCCTAGAACCTACAATGAGCAGTTCTTC
TRBD1	-	TRBV5-1	TRBJ2-1	CASNEFGTGGRNEQFF	TGCGCCAGCAACGAATTCGGGACAGGGGGGCGGAATGAGCAGTTCTTC
TRBD1	-	TRBV27	TRBJ1-2	CASRSDTGQGTYGYTF	TGTGCCAGCAGGTCCGATACGGGACAGGGCACCTATGGCTACACCTTC
-	-	TRBV4-2	TRBJ2-2	CASTNLGAGELFF	TGTGCCAGCACGAATTTAGGGGCCGGGGAGCTGTTTTTT
TRBD1	-	TRBV7-2	TRBJ1-5	CASSQRGGQQPQHF	TGTGCCAGCAGCCAGAGAGGGGGACAGCAGCCCCAGCATTTT
TRBD2	-	TRBV19	TRBJ2-2	CASSMGLAGRGAGELFF	TGTGCCAGTAGTATGGGGCTAGCGGGGAGAGGTGCCGGGGAGCTGTTTTTT
TRBD2	-	TRBV6-5	TRBJ2-1	CASSLLAGGAREQFF	TGTGCCAGCAGTCTACTAGCGGGGGGGGCCAGGGAGCAGTTCTTC
TRBD2	-	TRBV7-9	TRBJ2-2	CASSLATFGGTGELFF	TGTGCCAGCAGCTTAGCGACCTTCGGGGGGACCGGGGAGCTGTTTTTT
-	-	TRBV28	TRBJ1-2	CASSSPGLANYGYTF	TGTGCCAGCAGTTCTCCGGGACTGGCTAACTATGGCTACACCTTC
-	once	TRBV28	TRBJ1-2	CASSFGGGNYGYTF	TGTGCCAGCAGTTTTGGCGGTGGAAACTATGGCTACACCTTC
-	-	TRBV11-2	TRBJ2-7	CASSLVEGTVEQYF	TGTGCCAGCAGCTTAGTGGAGGGGACAGTTGAGCAGTACTTC
-	few	TRBV4-1	TRBJ1-5	CASSQVLTGNTQPQHF	TGCGCCAGCAGCCAAGTCCTCACAGGTAATACTCAGCCCCAGCATTTT
TRBD1	-	TRBV19	TRBJ1-4	CASSTGQGAYEKLFF	TGTGCCAGTAGTACGGGACAGGGGGCGTACGAAAAACTGTTTTTT
TRBD1	-	TRBV14	TRBJ1-1	CASSFRQGRAFF	TGTGCCAGCAGCTTCCGACAGGGGAGGGCTTTCTTT
-	-	TRBV14	TRBJ1-2	CASSQPGRGYTF	TGTGCCAGCAGCCAACCCGGGAGAGGCTACACCTTC
-	-	TRBV5-6	TRBJ1-2	CASSSPGEGMSYTF	TGTGCCAGCAGCTCCCCCGGGGAGGGTATGAGCTACACCTTC
-	-	TRBV27	TRBJ1-2	CASSKNRELNGYTF	TGTGCCAGCAGTAAAAACAGGGAATTGAATGGCTACACCTTC
-	-	TRBV27	TRBJ2-7	CASSLSGAWVWEQYF	TGTGCCAGCAGTTTATCGGGGGCTTGGGTGTGGGAGCAGTACTTC
-	-	TRBV14	TRBJ2-6	CASSQLYGANVLTF	TGTGCCAGCAGCCAACTATACGGGGCCAACGTCCTGACTTTC
TRBD2	-	TRBV4-3	TRBJ2-5	CASSQTSGGGPLWETQYF	TGCGCCAGCAGCCAGACGAGCGGGGGCGGCCCACTGTGGGAGACCCAGTACTTC
-	-	TRBV19	TRBJ1-2	CATSGVGYGYTF	TGTGCCACCTCCGGGGTGGGATATGGCTACACCTTC
-	-	TRBV5-8	TRBJ1-5	CASSLGLGGYQPQHF	TGTGCCAGCAGCTTGGGGTTAGGGGGTTACCAGCCCCAGCATTTT
-	-	TRBV7-2	TRBJ2-5	CASSLNAFFAETQYF	TGTGCCAGCAGCTTAAATGCCTTCTTTGCGGAGACCCAGTACTTC
-	-	TRBV29-1	TRBJ2-5	CSPGGGQGTETQYF	TGCAGCCCGGGGGGGGGACAGGGAACAGAGACCCAGTACTTC
-	-	TRBV7-2	TRBJ1-2	CASSLGRNNYGYTF	TGTGCCAGCAGCTTAGGGCGGAATAACTATGGCTACACCTTC
-	once	TRBV19	TRBJ1-1	CASSIERRLNTEAFF	TGTGCCAGTAGTATAGAGAGGAGGCTGAACACTGAAGCTTTCTTT
-	few	TRBV4-3	TRBJ1-3	CASSQDRGSSGNTIYF	TGCGCCAGCAGCCAAGATCGCGGGAGCTCTGGAAACACCATATATTTT
-	-	TRBV6-6	TRBJ2-1	CASTTESRGNEQFF	TGTGCCAGCACCACAGAGTCTCGGGGCAATGAGCAGTTCTTC
-	-	TRBV6-5	TRBJ2-7	CASSQPLYGSYEQYF	TGTGCCAGCAGTCAACCCCTATACGGCTCCTACGAGCAGTACTTC
-	once	TRBV2	TRBJ2-7	CASREGLGSQYF	TGTGCCAGCAGGGAGGGACTTGGGTCGCAGTACTTC
TRBD1	-	TRBV29-1	TRBJ1-1	CSVSGTGGTMNTEAFF	TGCAGCGTGTCCGGGACAGGGGGCACCATGAACACTGAAGCTTTCTTT
-	-	TRBV11-3	TRBJ1-1	CASSQGKGTEAFF	TGTGCCAGCAGCCAGGGTAAGGGCACTGAAGCTTTCTTT
-	-	TRBV30	TRBJ1-5	CAWSLEGNQPQHF	TGTGCCTGGAGTTTGGAGGGTAATCAGCCCCAGCATTTT
-	-	TRBV6-2/TRBV6-3	TRBJ2-7	CASSYAGGYEQYF	TGTGCCAGCAGTTACGCGGGCGGCTACGAGCAGTACTTC
TRBD1	-	TRBV13	TRBJ1-1	CASRLTGGRTEAFF	TGTGCCAGCAGACTCACAGGGGGCCGGACTGAAGCTTTCTTT
-	-	TRBV11-2	TRBJ2-1	CASTRRLPDSYNEQFF	TGTGCCAGCACCCGAAGACTCCCAGATTCCTACAATGAGCAGTTCTTC
TRBD2	-	TRBV13	TRBJ2-1	CASSLVSGGWSYNEQFF	TGTGCCAGCAGCTTAGTTAGCGGGGGGTGGTCCTACAATGAGCAGTTCTTC
-	-	TRBV4-1	TRBJ2-5	CASSHPGALETQYF	TGCGCCAGCAGCCACCCAGGGGCCCTAGAGACCCAGTACTTC
-	-	TRBV28	TRBJ1-2	CASSLRPGDYTF	TGTGCCAGCAGCCTTCGACCCGGGGACTACACCTTC
-	-	TRBV30	TRBJ2-7	CAWGQFYEQYF	TGTGCCTGGGGACAGTTCTACGAGCAGTACTTC
-	-	TRBV29-1	TRBJ2-3	CSVDGRAFTDTQYF	TGCAGCGTTGACGGCAGGGCCTTCACAGATACGCAGTATTTT
-	-	TRBV29-1	TRBJ2-7	CSVGGRALYEQYF	TGCAGCGTTGGGGGGCGCGCTTTATACGAGCAGTACTTC
-	-	TRBV28	TRBJ1-3	CASSPQGPNTIYF	TGTGCCAGCAGTCCGCAGGGTCCAAACACCATATATTTT
TRBD2	-	TRBV19	TRBJ2-7	CASSMEAGEVYEQYF	TGTGCCAGTAGTATGGAGGCGGGAGAGGTCTACGAGCAGTACTTC
TRBD1	-	TRBV10-3	TRBJ1-2	CAIRFTGGEGYTF	TGTGCCATCAGATTCACAGGGGGGGAAGGCTACACCTTC
-	-	TRBV28	TRBJ2-1	CASSPSDRIYNEQFF	TGTGCCAGCAGTCCGAGTGACAGGATATACAATGAGCAGTTCTTC
TRBD2	-	TRBV7-6	TRBJ2-7	CASRSTGTSGRIGTYEQYF	TGTGCCAGCAGGTCTACCGGGACTAGCGGGAGAATTGGAACCTACGAGCAGTACTTC